This entry lists 29 T cell receptor beta chains sequenced from one sample in a study of blood T cells in healthy people across ages. Then a second PCR, running about 6 to 12 cycles, was carried out with a sample-barcoded 5' primer and a J-beta primer mix. TCRdb re-called the 5' RACE reads with MiXCR, one entry per CDR3 protein. This table has more than 650,000 distinct CDR3 sequences, more than 25% appearing once. These data were also filed under a second study, of T cells of mothers and their children.

What was sequenced was blood. These receptors all come from a boy aged 5-17 years in good health.

The CDR3, as DNA: TGCGCCAGCGGGGACGAAGAGACCCAGTACTTC. Translation: CASGDEETQYF. The V call is TRBV10-2, the J call TRBJ2-5; the D gene could be TRBD1 or TRBD2 (5 bases each). This CDR3 is 11 amino acids long. In germline, CDR1 is WSHSY, CDR2 SAAADI. V shed 8 bases and J shed 3 bases, with 7 bases lying between them.

The rearrangement uses TRBV12-3 or TRBV12-4 and TRBJ1-3; 9 bases match TRBD1. The V gene end was trimmed by 6 bases and the J gene end by 8 bases; junction bases not matched to a gene: 8. The CDR3 is 14 residues long. The CDR3: CASRSGTGSHTIYF. In DNA form, the CDR3 reads TGTGCCAGCAGATCCGGGACAGGGAGCCACACCATATATTTT.

As concerns this clonotype: Without the conserved terminal phenylalanine or tryptophan, this CDR3 likely stems from a read error. V usage is TRBV6-1 and J usage is TRBJ1-1; unclear D gene. CDR3 size: 13 residues. V was clipped by 6 bases and J by 0 bases, with 8 bases between them. Germline V gene data show CDR1 as MNHNS and CDR2 as SASEGT. Written as DNA, the CDR3 is TGTGCCAGCAGGAAGATCGTGAACACTGAAGCTTTCCTT. This gives the protein CASRKIVNTEAFL.

The chain combines TRBV7-9 with TRBJ1-1, with 8 bases that match TRBD1. CDR3 length: 14 residues. V lost 3 bases and J lost 6; bases outside the gene matches: 6. CDR1 is SEHNR and CDR2 is FQNEAQ in the germline V gene (reference sequence). CDR3 region: CASSFSQGAAEAFF. CDR3 sequence (DNA): TGTGCCAGCAGCTTTTCGCAGGGGGCGGCTGAAGCTTTCTTT.

The V call is TRBV12-5, the J call TRBJ2-5; a weak D match, TRBD2 (6 bases). The J call is in doubt because the DNA end fits TRBJ2-1 better. In germline, CDR1 is LGHNT, CDR2 FRNRAP. CDR3 size: 16 residues. CDR3 sequence: CASGLVPGRGGNEQFF. CDR3 sequence (DNA): TGTGCTAGTGGTTTGGTACCAGGGCGGGGTGGGAATGAGCAGTTCTTC.

The table lists this clonotype with a few counts. This chain links TRBV27 with TRBJ2-1, with TRBD2 identical over 14 bases. V shed 5 bases, J shed 6 bases, and the junction held 12 bases outside the gene matches. Germline CDR1 MNHEY, CDR2 SMNVEV (reference sequence). The CDR3 has 18 residues. CDR3 sequence (DNA): TGTGCCAGCAGTCGTCCGGGACTAGCGGGGGTTGCGGGCAATGAGCAGTTCTTC. This gives the protein CASSRPGLAGVAGNEQFF.

The chain has TRBV4-2 and TRBJ2-3, with TRBD2 matching over 15 bases. Germline V gene lookup returns CDR1 LGHNA and CDR2 YNFKEQ. After removal of 6 bases from V and 4 bases from J, the junction contained 11 bases not matched to a gene. The CDR3 contains 18 residues. CDR3 DNA: TGTGCCAGCAGTCCAAGAAGGACTAGCGGGGGGGCCCCAGATACGCAGTATTTT. Translating it yields CASSPRRTSGGAPDTQYF.

This clonotype was found a few times. The chain joins TRBV2 to TRBJ2-5, with 7 bases that match TRBD1. The closer fit of TRBJ2-7 to the DNA end suggests the J call may be wrong. The CDR3 is 12 residues long. The germline gives CDR1 SNHLY, CDR2 FYNNEI. CDR3 protein: CASRDRTYEQYF. CDR3 DNA: TGTGCCAGCAGGGACAGGACCTACGAGCAGTACTTC.

This clonotype was found a few times. The V call is TRBV6-5, the J call TRBJ1-6; D remains ambiguous. Trimming took off 5 bases at V and 9 bases at J, with 14 bases between the two ends. Germline V gene lookup returns CDR1 MNHEY and CDR2 SVGAGI. The CDR3 consists of 14 residues. The CDR3 DNA sequence: TGTGCCAGCAGTCCTCAGGTTTGGGGTTCACCCCTCCACTTT. Translating gives CASSPQVWGSPLHF.

This chain joins TRBV12-5 and TRBJ2-3; D is ambiguous. Per the germline V gene, CDR1 is LGHNT and CDR2 is FRNRAP. Trimming took off 1 base at V and 5 bases at J, with 1 base between the two ends. The CDR3 totals 11 residues. In DNA form, the CDR3 reads TGTGCTAGTGGTTTGGAAGATACGCAGTATTTT. This sequence encodes CASGLEDTQYF.

The chain has TRBV20-1 and TRBJ1-6; D is unresolved. In germline, CDR1 is DFQATT, CDR2 SNEGSKA (reference sequence). The length of the CDR3 is 13 residues. V was shortened by 3 bases and J by 7 bases, with 10 bases between the two germline ends. CDR3: CSASIRPNSPLHF. As DNA, the CDR3 is TGCAGTGCTAGCATACGGCCCAATTCACCCCTCCACTTT.

This clonotype was detected a few times. This chain joins TRBV21-1 and TRBJ2-5; the table calls TRBD1, which could not be checked here. TRBV21-1 counts as a pseudogene. The CDR3 has 18 residues. The chain's CDR3 is CAMVSPKDWGDSCGEQYF. For the CDR3, the DNA is TGTGCCATGGTATCCCCCAAAGATTGGGGGGACAGCTGTGGGGAGCAGTACTTC.

J is TRBJ1-1 and V is TRBV4-2; 7 nucleotides agree with TRBD1. CDR1 and CDR2 (germline): LGHNA, YNFKEQ. This CDR3 is built from 13 residues. Trimming at V came to 6 bases and at J to 4 bases, leaving 5 bases not matched to a gene. The CDR3 loop is CASSPGTATEAFF. CDR3 DNA: TGTGCCAGCAGTCCCGGGACAGCCACTGAAGCTTTCTTT.

Here the CDR3 DNA reads TGTGCCAGTCACTCAGGGGGTTATGGCTACACCTTC. This sequence encodes CASHSGGYGYTF. This chain uses TRBV12-3 or TRBV12-4 with TRBJ1-2; TRBD1 agrees at 7 bases. The CDR3 contains 12 residues. Losses at the gene ends were 9 bases for V and 5 bases for J; bases not matched to a gene: 6.

The J gene is TRBJ2-5, the V gene TRBV30, with D unclear. The J call is doubtful: the DNA matches TRBJ2-7 better. This CDR3 contains 13 residues. Per germline, CDR1 GTSNPN and CDR2 SVGIG (reference sequence). The CDR3 sequence: CAWSSSAAYEQYF. CDR3 nucleotide sequence: TGTGCCTGGAGTAGCAGCGCAGCCTACGAGCAGTACTTC.

The sample holds a few counts of this clonotype. The V gene is TRBV29-1, the J gene TRBJ2-5; 9 bases match TRBD1. The CDR3 is made up of 13 amino acids. CDR1 SQVTM and CDR2 ANQGSEA come from the germline V gene. V lost 6 bases and J lost 5; bases outside the gene matches: 7. The CDR3 nucleotides read TGCAGCGTGGGACAGGGATTCGGGGAGACCCAGTACTTC. This sequence encodes CSVGQGFGETQYF.

CDR3 amino acids: CASSPAGSRQETQYF. In DNA, the CDR3 is TGCGCCAGCAGTCCCGCAGGCTCCCGACAAGAGACCCAGTACTTC. J is TRBJ2-7 and V is TRBV23-1; D unresolved. The last part of the DNA fits TRBJ2-5 better; the J call may be wrong. TRBV23-1 is an ORF, and what it does is uncertain. The CDR3 runs 15 residues.

The gene calls are TRBV19 and TRBJ1-1; D gene ambiguous. The V gene lost 3 bases and the J gene lost 3 bases, with 11 bases spanning the gap. CDR3 length: 14 residues. The germline V gene has CDR1 LNHDA and CDR2 SQIVND (reference sequence). CDR3 sequence reads: CASSIVTSYTEAFF. The CDR3 region has the DNA TGTGCCAGTAGTATTGTTACTTCTTACACTGAAGCTTTCTTT.

V and J are TRBV28 and TRBJ2-3; 7 nucleotides agree with TRBD1. CDR3 size: 17 residues. The V and J ends lost 3 bases and 0 bases, in that order; junction bases with no gene match: 9. The germline V gene encodes CDR1 MDHEN and CDR2 SYDVKM. In nucleotides, the CDR3 is TGTGCCAGCAGTTTTCGCATGTGGGACAGTAGCACAGATACGCAGTATTTT. Translated: CASSFRMWDSSTDTQYF. The variable domain in full, with the rest retrieved from reference TRBV28 and TRBJ2-3, is DVKVTQSSRYLVKRTGEKVFLECVQDMDHENMFWYRQDPGLGLRLIYFSYDVKMKEKGDIPEGYSVSREKKERFSLILESASTNQTSMYLCASSFRMWDSSTDTQYFGPGTRLTVL.

This clonotype was picked up a small number of times. The chain employs TRBV28 and TRBJ1-2, with 7 positions matching TRBD1. Germline values: CDR1 MDHEN, CDR2 SYDVKM. J lost 5 bases, V lost 7 bases, and 10 bases had no gene match. The CDR3 loop spans 14 amino acids. CDR3 sequence (DNA): TGTGCCAGCATCCCAGGGGGGGTTAGGTATGGCTACACCTTC. Translated, it gives CASIPGGVRYGYTF.

This clonotype was observed a few times. V gene TRBV25-1 combines with J gene TRBJ2-4; 8 nucleotides match TRBD1. Per germline, CDR1 MGHDK and CDR2 SYGVNS. The CDR3 runs 16 residues. With V trimmed by 3 bases and J by 3 bases, 7 bases remained unmatched. CDR3 sequence: CASSDLTGTGKNIQYF. The DNA for the CDR3 is TGTGCCAGCAGTGACCTGACAGGGACAGGCAAAAACATTCAGTACTTC.

The chain couples TRBV29-1 to TRBJ2-5, with TRBD1 matching 11 bases. Per the germline V gene, CDR1 is SQVTM and CDR2 is ANQGSEA. The length of the CDR3 is 15 residues. The J segment lost 3 bases and the V segment lost 3 bases, leaving 6 bases of the junction unmatched. The CDR3: CSVDGQGARKETQYF. The CDR3 DNA reads as TGCAGCGTTGATGGACAGGGGGCGCGGAAAGAGACCCAGTACTTC.

The genes are TRBV5-1 and TRBJ2-1, with 8 bases that match TRBD2. The germline gives CDR1 SGHRS, CDR2 YFSETQ. With 0 bases clipped from V and 0 bases from J, the junction kept 2 bases outside the gene matches. The CDR3 is 16 residues long. The CDR3 coding sequence is TGCGCCAGCAGCTTGGCCGGGACTAGCTCCTACAATGAGCAGTTCTTC. This translates into CASSLAGTSSYNEQFF.

The gene calls are TRBV6-2 or TRBV6-3 and TRBJ2-1; D is ambiguous. The CDR3 extends over 15 amino acids. CDR1 is MNHEY, CDR2 SVGEGT, per germline. The V gene lost 9 bases and the J gene lost 6 bases, with 21 bases spanning the gap. The DNA for the CDR3 is TGTGCCAGTAACGATCTACCTCTTCTCCGCAATGAGCAGTTCTTC. Amino acids: CASNDLPLLRNEQFF.

This clonotype was recorded a few times. The CDR3 region has the DNA TGCAGTGCTAGAGATGGGCGGGACAGGGGTGAAAAACTGTTTTTT. Protein: CSARDGRDRGEKLFF. The chain links TRBV20-1 to TRBJ1-4; the match to TRBD1 covers 10 bases. J gave up 7 bases and V 0 bases, and 5 bases lay outside the gene matches. Per germline, CDR1 DFQATT and CDR2 SNEGSKA (reference sequence). CDR3 size: 15 residues.

Note on this clonotype: The germline gene is not matched at one end of the junction; a read error may be the cause. The genes are TRBV6-2 or TRBV6-3 and TRBJ2-3, with TRBD2 matching over 11 bases. CDR1 MNHEY and CDR2 SVGEGT come from the germline V gene. The CDR3 consists of 14 residues. DNA for the CDR3: TGTGCCAGCAGGACTAGCGGGAAGACAGATACGCAGTACTTT. Its translation is CASRTSGKTDTQYF.

The chain employs TRBV20-1 and TRBJ2-5; D tentatively fits TRBD1 or TRBD2 (5 bases each). Germline CDR1 is DFQATT and CDR2 is SNEGSKA (reference sequence). Trimming removed 3 bases at V and 5 bases at J, with 19 bases between. This CDR3 is 15 amino acids long. This CDR3 reads CSASFGRATGETQYF. Here the CDR3 DNA reads TGCAGTGCTAGTTTTGGCAGGGCCACGGGGGAGACCCAGTACTTC.

V gene TRBV9 combines with J gene TRBJ2-3; 12 positions match TRBD2. Germline lookup yields CDR1 SGDLS and CDR2 YYNGEE. With 4 bases clipped from V and 2 bases from J, the junction kept 5 bases outside the gene matches. This CDR3 comprises 16 residues. The CDR3 here is CASSHRTSGITDTQYF. The DNA for the CDR3 is TGTGCCAGCAGCCACAGGACTAGCGGGATCACAGATACGCAGTATTTT.

The gene calls are TRBV12-3 or TRBV12-4 and TRBJ2-7; 10 positions match TRBD1. V was clipped by 4 bases and J by 3 bases; unmatched bases: 9. CDR3 length equals 16 residues. The CDR3 region has the DNA TGTGCCAGCAGTTCCGGGACAGGGGCCCAAGGCTACGAGCAGTACTTC. Residues: CASSSGTGAQGYEQYF.